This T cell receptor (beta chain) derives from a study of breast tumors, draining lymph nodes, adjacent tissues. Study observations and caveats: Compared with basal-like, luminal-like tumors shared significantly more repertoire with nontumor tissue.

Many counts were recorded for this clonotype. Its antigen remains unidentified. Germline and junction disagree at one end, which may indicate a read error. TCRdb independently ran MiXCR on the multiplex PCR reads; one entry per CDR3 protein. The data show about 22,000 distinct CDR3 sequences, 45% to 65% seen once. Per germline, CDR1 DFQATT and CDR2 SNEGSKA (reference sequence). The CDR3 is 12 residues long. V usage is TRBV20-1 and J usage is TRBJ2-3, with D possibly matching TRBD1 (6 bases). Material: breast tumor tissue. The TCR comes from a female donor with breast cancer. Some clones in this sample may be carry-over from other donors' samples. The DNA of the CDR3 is TGCAGTGCTAGGAGGGACACAAATACGCAGTATTTT. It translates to CSARRDTNTQYF.